The 12 T cell receptor beta chains reported below all come from one sample, sequenced in a study of PD-L1 blockade in urothelial cancer. The time point is: pretreatment peripheral blood. Repertoires were generated with immunoSEQ multiplex PCR, while TCRdb's copy carries only in-frame clones and drops some. The table shows 55,000 to 85,000 clones, with 65% to 85% occurring only once. Specimen: PBMCs, collected around atezolizumab (anti-PD-L1) treatment. All receptors come from a woman in her 70s with urothelial cancer.

The chain is built from TRBV2 and TRBJ1-1; weak D call: TRBD1 (5 bases). V lost 5 bases and J lost 4, with 11 bases in between. This CDR3 is 13 amino acids long. CDR1 and CDR2 from the germline V gene are SNHLY and FYNNEI. CDR3 loop: CASSPQGGTEAFF. Written as DNA, the CDR3 is TGTGCCAGCAGTCCCCAGGGCGGCACTGAAGCTTTCTTT.

This clone was seen only once. The V and J genes are TRBV5-1 and TRBJ2-5; 12 nucleotides align to TRBD2. The CDR3 spans 17 residues. The trim removed 0 bases at V and 4 bases at J, leaving 7 bases unmatched. From germline, CDR1 is SGHRS and CDR2 YFSETQ. The CDR3 reads CASSLGLAGDRGETQYF. The CDR3 nucleotides read TGCGCCAGCAGCTTGGGACTAGCGGGGGACAGGGGAGAGACCCAGTACTTC.

In this sample, this clone turned up once. This sequence joins TRBV7-9 and TRBJ2-7; the match to TRBD1 covers 8 bases. The CDR3 totals 16 residues. The junction had 12 bases not matched to a gene; V was cut back by 4 bases and J by 4 bases. CDR1 is SEHNR, CDR2 FQNEAQ, per germline (reference sequence). CDR3: CASSSTGGQSKYEQYF. In nucleotides, the CDR3 is TGTGCCAGCAGCTCTACAGGGGGGCAATCGAAATACGAGCAGTACTTC.

Written as DNA, the CDR3 is TGTGCCAGCAGTTATTGGGCAGGTACTAGCACAGATACGCAGTATTTT. Its translation: CASSYWAGTSTDTQYF. This chain connects TRBV6-6 to TRBJ2-3; no clear D gene. V lost 3 bases and J lost 0, with 13 bases in between. CDR1 is MNHNY and CDR2 is SVGAGI in the germline V gene (reference sequence). The CDR3 has 16 residues.

This clone has more than one count but fewer than ten. The chain joins TRBV18 to TRBJ1-4; D unresolved. The germline CDR1 and CDR2 sequences are KGHSH and LQKENI. This CDR3 is 13 amino acids long. V was shortened by 6 bases and J by 7 bases, with 12 bases between the two germline ends. For the CDR3, the DNA is TGTGCCAGCTCCCGCCGGGAAAGTGAAAAACTGTTTTTT. This sequence encodes CASSRRESEKLFF.

J is TRBJ2-5 and V is TRBV29-1, with 11 bases lining up with TRBD2. The germline V gene has CDR1 SQVTM and CDR2 ANQGSEA. With V trimmed by 5 bases and J by 4 bases, 9 bases remained unmatched. The CDR3 runs 15 residues. In DNA, the CDR3 is TGCAGCGTTCGCACACTAGCGGGAGTATCAGAGACCCAGTACTTC. Its protein product is CSVRTLAGVSETQYF. Filled out from reference TRBV29-1 and TRBJ2-5, the complete variable domain reads SAVISQKPSRDICQRGTSLTIQCQVDSQVTMMFWYRQQPGQSLTLIATANQGSEATYESGFVIDKFPISRPNLTFSTLTVSNMSPEDSSIYLCSVRTLAGVSETQYFGPGTRLLVL.

The chain uses TRBV14 and TRBJ2-1; D remains ambiguous. The CDR3 spans 14 residues. Germline CDR1 and CDR2: SGHDN and FVKESK. V was pared by 3 bases and J by 2 bases, with 8 bases between. The CDR3 reads CASSQLGTYNEQFF. CDR3 bases: TGTGCCAGCAGCCAGCTTGGCACCTACAATGAGCAGTTCTTC. Filled out from reference TRBV14 and TRBJ2-1, the complete variable domain reads EAGVTQFPSHSVIEKGQTVTLRCDPISGHDNLYWYRRVMGKEIKFLLHFVKESKQDESGMPNNRFLAERTGGTYSTLKVQPAELEDSGVYFCASSQLGTYNEQFFGPGTRLTVL.

This chain joins TRBV18 and TRBJ2-2, with TRBD1 as a possible D gene (5 bases). The CDR3 is made up of 15 amino acids. Germline V gene data show CDR1 as KGHSH and CDR2 as LQKENI. V gave up 1 base and J gave up 5 bases, with 11 bases separating them. The chain's CDR3 is CASSPLRVRTGELFF. DNA of the CDR3: TGTGCCAGCTCACCACTCAGGGTTAGGACCGGGGAGCTGTTTTTT.

This rearrangement joins TRBV11-2 to TRBJ2-7, with D hard to call. Looked up from germline, CDR1 is SGHAT and CDR2 is FQNNGV. Trimming cost V 8 bases and J 0 bases, with 14 bases left between them. The length of the CDR3 is 14 residues. CDR3 sequence: CASRRPGSSYEQYF. In DNA form, the CDR3 reads TGTGCCAGCCGCCGCCCCGGTAGCTCCTACGAGCAGTACTTC.

The chain links TRBV6-1 to TRBJ1-4, with 9 bases that match TRBD1. V was clipped by 0 bases and J by 8 bases; unmatched bases: 4. Germline CDR1 MNHNS, CDR2 SASEGT. CDR3 size: 15 residues. CDR3 nucleotide sequence: TGTGCCAGCAGTGAAGCGGGGACAGGGTGGGAAAAACTGTTTTTT. Its translation: CASSEAGTGWEKLFF.

With regard to this clone: Sequence at one end of the junction differs from germline and may be a read error. The chain employs TRBV5-1 and TRBJ2-7, with 13 bases aligning to TRBD2. The CDR3 has 16 amino acids. Per the germline V gene, CDR1 is SGHRS and CDR2 is YFSETQ. In DNA form, the CDR3 reads TGCGCCAGCGGAACTAGCGGGGGGGCCTCTAGTGAAGAAGTCACCTTC. Protein sequence: CASGTSGGASSEEVTF.

The chain uses TRBV28 and TRBJ1-2, with 7 bases that match TRBD1. The CDR3 runs 13 residues. Losses at the gene ends were 7 bases for V and 2 bases for J; bases not matched to a gene: 4. Germline CDR1 MDHEN, CDR2 SYDVKM. CDR3 region: CASTWTGNYGYTF. The CDR3 coding sequence is TGTGCCAGCACCTGGACAGGAAACTATGGCTACACCTTC.